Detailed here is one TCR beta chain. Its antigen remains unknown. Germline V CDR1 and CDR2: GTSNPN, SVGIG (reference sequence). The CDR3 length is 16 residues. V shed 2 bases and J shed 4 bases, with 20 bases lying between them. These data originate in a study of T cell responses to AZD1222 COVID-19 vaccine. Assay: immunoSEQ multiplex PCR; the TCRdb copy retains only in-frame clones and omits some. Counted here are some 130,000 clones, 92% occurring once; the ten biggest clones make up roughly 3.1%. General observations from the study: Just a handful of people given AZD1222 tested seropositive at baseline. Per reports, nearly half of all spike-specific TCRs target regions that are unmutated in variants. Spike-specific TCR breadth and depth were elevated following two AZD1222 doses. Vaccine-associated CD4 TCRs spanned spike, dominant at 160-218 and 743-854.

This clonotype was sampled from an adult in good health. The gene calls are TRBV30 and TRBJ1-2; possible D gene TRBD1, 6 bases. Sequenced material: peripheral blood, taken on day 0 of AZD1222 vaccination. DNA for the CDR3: TGTGCCTGGAGTACAGGGAAGCCCAGCTTCCGCTATGGCTACACCTTC. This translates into CAWSTGKPSFRYGYTF.